This T cell receptor (beta chain) was obtained from a study of OX40 agonist ivuxolimab in advanced cancers. As for the study in general: The patients received ivuxolimab by intravenous route every 2 weeks at 0.01 to 10 mg/kg. Dose-escalation patients were diagnosed with hepatocellular carcinoma, melanoma, renal cell cancer or head and neck cancer.

V lost 0 bases and J lost 4, with 24 bases in between. The CDR3 runs 20 residues. Germline V lookup: CDR1 LGHNA, CDR2 YSLEER. Here immunoSEQ multiplex PCR was the method, and the copy in TCRdb shows in-frame clones only, minus some. The data contain 85,000 to 100,000 clones, around nine tenths of them seen just once; the ten biggest clones take up around 0.3%. The TCR comes from an adult with an advanced solid tumor such as melanoma, head and neck, liver or kidney cancer. The sequences come from CD4+ or CD8+ T cells sorted from blood, collected in a trial of the OX40 agonist ivuxolimab. V and J are TRBV4-3 and TRBJ1-4; the D is unclear. The CDR3 here is CASSQDFLGRGDAGNEKLFF. CDR3 coding DNA: TGCGCCAGCAGCCAAGATTTCCTAGGGCGGGGAGATGCTGGTAATGAAAAACTGTTTTTT.